The rows below give T cell receptor beta chains drawn from one sample of a study of early T cells in non-severe SARS-CoV-2 infection. TCRdb used MiXCR to reprocess the 5' RACE reads, holding one entry per CDR3 protein. Of tens of thousands of distinct CDR3 sequences in the sample, 12% were seen once. The sample was whole blood, taken at baseline. Source of these receptors: an adult who was a healthcare worker with PCR-confirmed SARS-CoV-2 infection or an uninfected control (not recorded which). The donor label of this sample is uncertain. Each CDR3 is given with its conserved first and last residue. Fields, in order: V gene, J gene, clone size, D gene, CDR3 protein, CDR3 DNA. A D gene is named only where the DNA matches it firmly. Some rows have no size entry. The others give once, few or many, or a class for an expanded clone.

V gene: TRBV29-1; J gene: TRBJ2-1; clone size: many; D gene: TRBD1; CDR3 protein: CSVEGTGYNEQFF; CDR3 DNA: TGCAGCGTTGAAGGGACAGGGTACAATGAGCAGTTCTTC
V gene: TRBV5-1; J gene: TRBJ1-1; clone size: -; D gene: -; CDR3 protein: CASRTQLNTEAFF; CDR3 DNA: TGCGCCAGCAGAACACAGCTGAACACTGAAGCTTTCTTT
V gene: TRBV5-1; J gene: TRBJ2-1; clone size: -; D gene: TRBD2; CDR3 protein: CASSSSSGGSSYNEQFF; CDR3 DNA: TGCGCCAGCAGCTCGTCTAGCGGGGGGAGCTCCTACAATGAGCAGTTCTTC
V gene: TRBV11-2; J gene: TRBJ2-3; clone size: many; D gene: TRBD2; CDR3 protein: CASSLAGALRGADTQYF; CDR3 DNA: TGTGCCAGCAGCCTAGCGGGGGCCCTACGAGGAGCAGATACGCAGTATTTT
V gene: TRBV11-2; J gene: TRBJ2-5; clone size: -; D gene: -; CDR3 protein: CASSLGQGSKETQYF; CDR3 DNA: TGTGCCAGCAGCTTAGGCCAGGGATCCAAAGAGACCCAGTACTTC
V gene: TRBV18; J gene: TRBJ2-2; clone size: many; D gene: -; CDR3 protein: CASSPLSGANTGELFF; CDR3 DNA: TGTGCCAGCTCACCACTGTCGGGCGCGAACACCGGGGAGCTGTTTTTT
V gene: TRBV19; J gene: TRBJ2-1; clone size: -; D gene: -; CDR3 protein: CASSIVGTYNEQFF; CDR3 DNA: TGTGCCAGTAGTATTGTCGGCACCTACAATGAGCAGTTCTTC
V gene: TRBV6-5; J gene: TRBJ1-1; clone size: few; D gene: TRBD1; CDR3 protein: CASSSPSTGGYTEAFF; CDR3 DNA: TGTGCCAGCAGTTCTCCCTCGACAGGGGGCTACACTGAAGCTTTCTTT
V gene: TRBV10-3; J gene: TRBJ2-5; clone size: -; D gene: -; CDR3 protein: CAISESYGEYQETQYF; CDR3 DNA: TGTGCCATCAGTGAGTCGTACGGGGAGTACCAAGAGACCCAGTACTTC
V gene: TRBV27; J gene: TRBJ2-1; clone size: few; D gene: TRBD2; CDR3 protein: CASSLSGGIDEQFF; CDR3 DNA: TGTGCCAGCAGTTTAAGCGGGGGGATCGATGAGCAGTTCTTC
V gene: TRBV19; J gene: TRBJ2-6; clone size: few; D gene: -; CDR3 protein: CASSIPRQGLRPGANVLTF; CDR3 DNA: TGTGCCAGTAGTATCCCCCGACAGGGACTTCGTCCGGGGGCCAACGTCCTGACTTTC
V gene: TRBV28; J gene: TRBJ2-3; clone size: -; D gene: -; CDR3 protein: CASRNRATDTQYF; CDR3 DNA: TGTGCCAGCAGGAACAGGGCCACAGATACGCAGTATTTT
V gene: TRBV2; J gene: TRBJ1-5; clone size: many; D gene: -; CDR3 protein: CASGVFVVDQPQHF; CDR3 DNA: TGTGCCAGCGGGGTTTTTGTGGTCGACCAGCCCCAGCATTTT
V gene: TRBV6-1; J gene: TRBJ2-2; clone size: -; D gene: -; CDR3 protein: CASRETGVGELFF; CDR3 DNA: TGTGCCAGCAGAGAAACGGGGGTCGGGGAGCTGTTTTTT
V gene: TRBV6-5; J gene: TRBJ2-5; clone size: -; D gene: -; CDR3 protein: CASSTRQGQETQYF; CDR3 DNA: TGTGCCAGCAGTACCCGCCAGGGACAAGAGACCCAGTACTTC
V gene: TRBV7-2; J gene: TRBJ1-1; clone size: -; D gene: -; CDR3 protein: CASSLTPRMNTEAFF; CDR3 DNA: TGTGCCAGCAGCTTAACCCCACGTATGAACACTGAAGCTTTCTTT
V gene: TRBV11-2; J gene: TRBJ1-2; clone size: -; D gene: TRBD1; CDR3 protein: CASSLRPAQGALIYGYTF; CDR3 DNA: TGTGCCAGCAGCTTAAGGCCCGCTCAGGGGGCGCTGATCTATGGCTACACCTTC
V gene: TRBV7-8; J gene: TRBJ2-5; clone size: -; D gene: TRBD2; CDR3 protein: CASSHKLLAGGMAQYF; CDR3 DNA: TGTGCCAGCAGCCACAAATTACTAGCGGGGGGAATGGCCCAGTACTTC
V gene: TRBV2; J gene: TRBJ2-1; clone size: few; D gene: TRBD2; CDR3 protein: CASSTRLAPNEQFF; CDR3 DNA: TGTGCCAGCAGTACTAGACTAGCCCCCAATGAGCAGTTCTTC
V gene: TRBV5-1; J gene: TRBJ2-3; clone size: many; D gene: -; CDR3 protein: CASSLGARANTDTQYF; CDR3 DNA: TGCGCCAGCAGCTTGGGGGCTCGGGCAAACACAGATACGCAGTATTTT
V gene: TRBV7-3; J gene: TRBJ2-5; clone size: -; D gene: -; CDR3 protein: CASSLMGQGTQETQYF; CDR3 DNA: TGTGCCAGCAGCTTAATGGGGCAGGGGACGCAGGAGACCCAGTACTTC
V gene: TRBV7-3; J gene: TRBJ1-1; clone size: -; D gene: -; CDR3 protein: CASSLKDRQSNTEAFF; CDR3 DNA: TGTGCCAGCAGCTTAAAAGATAGGCAGTCGAACACTGAAGCTTTCTTT